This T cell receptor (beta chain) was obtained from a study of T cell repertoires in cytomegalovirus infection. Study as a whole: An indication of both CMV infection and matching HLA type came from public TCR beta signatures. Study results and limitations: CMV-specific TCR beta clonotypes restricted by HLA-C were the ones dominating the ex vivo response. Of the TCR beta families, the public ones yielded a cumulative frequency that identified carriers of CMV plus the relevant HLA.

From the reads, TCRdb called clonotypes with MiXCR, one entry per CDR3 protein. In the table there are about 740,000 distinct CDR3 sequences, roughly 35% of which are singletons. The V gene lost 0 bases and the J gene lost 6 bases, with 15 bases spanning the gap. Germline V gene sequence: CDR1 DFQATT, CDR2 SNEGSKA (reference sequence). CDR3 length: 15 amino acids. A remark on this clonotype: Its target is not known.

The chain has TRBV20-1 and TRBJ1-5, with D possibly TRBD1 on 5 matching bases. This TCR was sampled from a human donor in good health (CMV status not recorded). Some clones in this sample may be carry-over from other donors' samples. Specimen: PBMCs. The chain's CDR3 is CSAREWVTGGQPQHF. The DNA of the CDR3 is TGCAGTGCTAGAGAATGGGTTACCGGGGGTCAGCCCCAGCATTTT.